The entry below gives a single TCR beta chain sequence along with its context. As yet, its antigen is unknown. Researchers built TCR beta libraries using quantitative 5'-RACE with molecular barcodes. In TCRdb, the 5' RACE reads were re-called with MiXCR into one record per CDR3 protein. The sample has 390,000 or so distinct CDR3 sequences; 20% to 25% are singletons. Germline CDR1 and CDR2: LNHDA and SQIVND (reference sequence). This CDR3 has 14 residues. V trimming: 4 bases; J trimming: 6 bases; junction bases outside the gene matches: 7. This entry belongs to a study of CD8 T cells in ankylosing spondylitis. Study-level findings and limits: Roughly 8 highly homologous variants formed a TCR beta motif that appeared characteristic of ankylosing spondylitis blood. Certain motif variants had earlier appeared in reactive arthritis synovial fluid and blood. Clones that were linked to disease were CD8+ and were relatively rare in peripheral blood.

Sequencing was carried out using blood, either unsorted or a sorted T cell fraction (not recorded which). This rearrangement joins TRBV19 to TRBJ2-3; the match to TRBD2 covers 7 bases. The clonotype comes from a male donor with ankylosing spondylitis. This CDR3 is CASSSWGGVDTQYF. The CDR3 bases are TGTGCCAGTAGTAGCTGGGGGGGTGTGGATACGCAGTATTTT.